These 14 T cell receptor beta chains came from one sample sequenced in a study of Ad26.COV2.S vaccination and SARS-CoV-2 variants. Treatment given: around 19 received Ad26.COV2.S at low or high dose, single or two shots; roughly five received placebo; per-sample allocation not given. At day 63 after the first vaccine or placebo injection, samples were drawn. Libraries were prepared by immunoSEQ multiplex PCR; TCRdb keeps only in-frame clonotypes and omits some of them. Counted here are about 350,000 clones, approximately 86% occurring once; the ten biggest clones make up approximately 12%. The sequenced sample was peripheral blood, obtained in a trial of Ad26.COV2.S vaccine versus placebo. The receptors were gathered from a person between 18 and 65 years old who received the Ad26.COV2.S COVID-19 vaccine or a placebo.

The chain carries TRBV9 and TRBJ1-1; no reliable D call. The V end lost 6 bases, the J end lost 3 bases, and 12 bases lay between the germline ends. Per the germline V gene, CDR1 is SGDLS and CDR2 is YYNGEE. The CDR3 sequence is 13 residues long. CDR3 loop: CASIPGWDTEAFF. The CDR3 DNA reads TGTGCCAGCATTCCCGGGTGGGACACTGAAGCTTTCTTT.

This clone appeared a few times. The J gene is TRBJ1-5, the V gene TRBV7-2, with TRBD1 matching over 8 bases. The CDR3 totals 15 residues. V lost 5 bases to trimming and J lost 4 bases; unmatched junction nucleotides: 7. From germline, CDR1 is SGHTA and CDR2 FQGNSA. The CDR3 DNA is TGTGCCAGCAGCCGCGGACAGGGAATAAATCAGCCCCAGCATTTT. It translates to CASSRGQGINQPQHF.

The chain couples TRBV5-8 to TRBJ1-5, with D hard to call. Germline CDR1 reads SGHTS; CDR2 reads YDEGEE. The CDR3 length is 15 residues. With 2 bases removed from V and 0 bases from J, the gap between germline ends came to 9 bases. CDR3 protein: CASSLQVYSNQPQHF. The CDR3 DNA follows: TGTGCCAGCAGCTTACAAGTGTATAGCAATCAGCCCCAGCATTTT.

The chain couples TRBV4-2 to TRBJ1-4; a possible D gene is TRBD1 (6 bases). The germline V gene has CDR1 LGHNA and CDR2 YNFKEQ. The CDR3 extends over 15 amino acids. The V end lost 0 bases, the J end lost 4 bases, and 9 bases lay between the germline ends. The CDR3 nucleotides are TGTGCCAGCAGCCAAGAGCAGGGGATTAATGAAAAACTGTTTTTT. Its translation: CASSQEQGINEKLFF.

The rearrangement joins TRBV25-1 to TRBJ1-4; 12 bases agree with TRBD1. The V segment lost 4 bases and the J segment 7 bases; nucleotides outside the gene matches: 1. This CDR3 spans 14 amino acids. Germline CDR1 and CDR2: MGHDK and SYGVNS. For the CDR3, the DNA is TGTGCCAGCAGTGCGGGACAGGGGGCTGAAAAACTGTTTTTT. Encoded protein: CASSAGQGAEKLFF.

This rearrangement joins TRBV6-6 to TRBJ2-2; D is perhaps TRBD1 (6 bases). The CDR3 extends over 14 amino acids. Deletions cut 4 bases from V and 2 bases from J, with 8 bases between. Germline CDR1 is MNHNY and CDR2 is SVGAGI (reference sequence). The CDR3 loop reads CASSLDRNTGELFF. The CDR3 DNA reads TGTGCCAGCAGTTTGGACAGAAACACCGGGGAGCTGTTTTTT.

The rearrangement links TRBV6-1 to TRBJ2-1, with 10 bases matching TRBD2. The V and J ends lost 1 base and 3 bases, in that order; junction bases with no gene match: 6. Germline V CDR1 and CDR2: MNHNS, SASEGT. The CDR3 sequence is 17 residues long. CDR3 residues: CASSEGSAGGLYNEQFF. The CDR3 DNA is TGTGCCAGCAGTGAAGGTTCAGCGGGGGGGCTCTACAATGAGCAGTTCTTC.

The chain has TRBV18 and TRBJ1-4; D remains unclear. Per the germline V gene, CDR1 is KGHSH and CDR2 is LQKENI. The CDR3 sequence is 14 residues long. The V end was cut by 8 bases, the J end by 4 bases, with 14 bases between. CDR3 amino acids: CASTLEGINEKLFF. DNA for the CDR3: TGTGCCAGCACCCTAGAGGGAATTAATGAAAAACTGTTTTTT.

This sequence joins TRBV28 and TRBJ2-7, with TRBD1 matching over 11 bases. V lost 2 bases to trimming and J lost 7 bases; unmatched junction nucleotides: 10. Germline-derived CDR1 and CDR2 are MDHEN and SYDVKM. The CDR3 covers 16 residues. CDR3 nucleotide sequence: TGTGCCAGCAGTTTAAGGTCCGGGACAGGGGGTTTGGAGCAGTACTTC. Its translation: CASSLRSGTGGLEQYF.

The count of this clone is one. This chain uses TRBV12-5 with TRBJ2-2, with 9 bases aligning to TRBD1. This CDR3 is 15 amino acids long. Germline V CDR1 and CDR2: LGHNT, FRNRAP. The V segment lost 5 bases and the J segment 3 bases; nucleotides outside the gene matches: 4. The CDR3 region is CASGQQGADTGELFF. As DNA, the CDR3 is TGTGCTAGTGGTCAACAGGGGGCTGACACCGGGGAGCTGTTTTTT.

This chain connects TRBV7-9 to TRBJ2-7; D is ambiguous. The CDR3 spans 13 residues. The V and J ends lost 1 base and 3 bases respectively, with 7 bases between them. The germline V gene encodes CDR1 SEHNR and CDR2 FQNEAQ (reference sequence). Written as DNA, the CDR3 is TGTGCCAGCAGCTTAGACCACGGCTACGAGCAGTACTTC. Protein product: CASSLDHGYEQYF. The complete variable domain, with remaining parts taken from reference TRBV7-9 and TRBJ2-7, reads DTGVSQNPRHKITKRGQNVTFRCDPISEHNRLYWYRQTLGQGPEFLTYFQNEAQLEKSRLLSDRFSAERPKGSFSTLEIQRTEQGDSAMYLCASSLDHGYEQYFGPGTRLTVT.

This clone was detected only a few times. The J gene is TRBJ2-7, the V gene TRBV6-2 or TRBV6-3, with D unresolved. Trimming removed 0 bases at V and 3 bases at J, with 6 bases between. Germline V gene sequence: CDR1 MNHEY, CDR2 SVGEGT. The CDR3 contains 13 residues. CDR3 amino acids: CASSYSRFYEQYF. In DNA form, the CDR3 reads TGTGCCAGCAGTTACTCCCGATTCTACGAGCAGTACTTC.

The chain links TRBV20-1 to TRBJ2-1; TRBD2 agrees at 12 bases. The J segment lost 9 bases and the V segment lost 3 bases, leaving 15 bases of the junction unmatched. Germline lookup yields CDR1 DFQATT and CDR2 SNEGSKA (reference sequence). The CDR3 loop spans 17 amino acids. In DNA form, the CDR3 reads TGCAGTGCTAGTCGACTAGCGGGAGTCCTTCGTTTCAGTGAGCAGTTCTTC. Residues: CSASRLAGVLRFSEQFF.

The chain couples TRBV28 to TRBJ2-3; 7 bases align to TRBD2. This CDR3 contains 14 residues. Looked up from germline, CDR1 is MDHEN and CDR2 is SYDVKM. Trimming took 5 bases from V and 9 from J; bases not matched to a gene: 11. The CDR3 spells CASSPPGGGKTQYF. As DNA, the CDR3 is TGTGCCAGCAGTCCACCCGGGGGAGGGAAGACGCAGTATTTT.